A selection of T cell receptor beta chains follows, all from one sample in a study of T cells after yellow fever vaccination. One entry per CDR3 protein results from TCRdb running MiXCR on the 5' RACE reads. The data show roughly 120,000 distinct CDR3 sequences, with roughly 8.4% seen just once and roughly 25% held by the top ten. This specimen was CD8+ T cells sorted from PBMCs, taken 45 days after the yellow fever booster vaccination. These receptors were collected from a man aged 25-45 years who received the YFV17D yellow fever vaccine. Each CDR3 is given with its conserved first and last residue. Each record gives: V gene, CDR3 length, J gene, D gene, clone size, CDR3 protein, CDR3 DNA. D genes are given only for firm matches. A clone size is listed for some rows: how often the clone was seen (once, few, many), or a class if it is expanded.

>TRBV4-2|16|TRBJ2-7|TRBD1|few
CASSQGQGLGKYEQYF
TGTGCCAGCAGCCAAGGACAGGGTTTAGGGAAGTACGAGCAGTACTTC
>TRBV5-6|15|TRBJ2-5|TRBD2|many
CASRVWGAGEETQYF
TGTGCCAGCAGGGTTTGGGGAGCGGGGGAAGAGACCCAGTACTTC
>TRBV6-2/TRBV6-3|13|TRBJ2-7|NA|NA
CATEGRTYVEQYF
TGTGCCACCGAGGGGCGGACCTATGTCGAGCAGTACTTC
>TRBV29-1|12|TRBJ2-3|NA|NA
CSYIGLSDTQYF
TGCAGCTATATAGGACTCTCAGATACGCAGTATTTT
>TRBV7-8|15|TRBJ1-2|NA|NA
CASSSTGWWDYGYTF
TGTGCCAGCAGCTCCACAGGGTGGTGGGACTATGGCTACACCTTC
>TRBV12-3/TRBV12-4|16|TRBJ2-3|TRBD1|many
CASSSLGQGAGDTQYF
TGTGCCAGCAGTTCCCTGGGACAGGGGGCTGGAGATACGCAGTATTTT
>TRBV20-1|15|TRBJ2-7|NA|few
CSARAQNSFAYEQYF
TGCAGTGCTAGAGCCCAGAACAGTTTTGCCTACGAGCAGTACTTC
>TRBV20-1|13|TRBJ2-3|TRBD2|many
CSAKAGGGDTQYF
TGCAGTGCTAAAGCGGGAGGGGGTGATACGCAGTATTTT
>TRBV6-5|15|TRBJ2-4|NA|few
CASSYSNTEKNIQYF
TGTGCCAGCAGTTACTCTAACACAGAGAAAAACATTCAGTACTTC
>TRBV6-2/TRBV6-3|16|TRBJ1-5|NA|NA
CASSYSRTDSNQPQHF
TGTGCCAGCAGTTACTCCCGGACGGATAGCAATCAGCCCCAGCATTTT
>TRBV27|15|TRBJ2-1|TRBD1|many
CASSPTGGAYNEQFF
TGTGCCAGCAGTCCCACAGGGGGCGCCTACAATGAGCAGTTCTTC
>TRBV15|14|TRBJ1-5|TRBD1|NA
CATSSDRGGQPQHF
TGTGCCACCAGCTCAGACAGGGGGGGTCAGCCCCAGCATTTT
>TRBV20-1|12|TRBJ2-7|NA|many
CSAHSGLGEQYF
TGCAGTGCTCATAGTGGCCTTGGGGAGCAGTACTTC
>TRBV29-1|12|TRBJ2-3|NA|few
CSVEIALDTQYF
TGCAGCGTTGAAATAGCTCTGGATACGCAGTATTTT
>TRBV5-1|14|TRBJ2-7|TRBD1|many
CASSGKTGDGEQYF
TGCGCCAGCAGCGGGAAGACAGGGGACGGCGAGCAGTACTTC
>TRBV6-6|12|TRBJ2-1|NA|many
CASTSPRGEQFF
TGTGCCAGCACCTCGCCTAGGGGAGAGCAGTTCTTC
>TRBV29-1|14|TRBJ2-7|TRBD2|many
CSVLAGLSLHEQYF
TGCAGCGTTTTGGCGGGACTATCACTCCACGAGCAGTACTTC
>TRBV7-7|18|TRBJ1-1|TRBD1|few
CASSPLGSGGSLNTEAFF
TGTGCCAGCAGCCCATTGGGGTCAGGGGGGTCATTGAACACTGAAGCTTTCTTT
>TRBV9|15|TRBJ2-5|NA|many
CASSVDGEAKETQYF
TGTGCCAGCAGCGTAGATGGGGAAGCTAAAGAGACCCAGTACTTC
>TRBV12-3/TRBV12-4|12|TRBJ2-1|NA|many
CASTADSNEQFF
TGTGCCAGCACCGCAGATTCCAATGAGCAGTTCTTC
>TRBV3-1|15|TRBJ2-1|NA|NA
CACCPRDFPYNEQFF
TGTGCCTGCTGCCCCCGGGACTTTCCCTACAATGAGCAGTTCTTC
>TRBV12-3/TRBV12-4|11|TRBJ2-7|NA|many
CASSFGHQRYF
TGTGCCAGCAGTTTCGGACATCAGCGGTACTTC
>TRBV12-3/TRBV12-4|17|TRBJ1-2|NA|NA
CASRKLGLPRDIDGYTF
TGTGCCAGCAGAAAACTCGGGCTTCCGAGGGACATCGATGGCTACACCTTC
>TRBV9|17|TRBJ2-6|NA|many
CASSVAGQNSGANVLTF
TGTGCCAGCAGCGTAGCGGGCCAAAACTCTGGGGCCAACGTCCTGACTTTC
>TRBV20-1|13|TRBJ1-3|NA|many
CSARDYRGNTIYF
TGCAGTGCTAGAGATTACCGGGGAAACACCATATATTTT
>TRBV12-3/TRBV12-4|13|TRBJ2-3|TRBD2|many
CASGIAGGDTQYF
TGTGCCAGTGGGATAGCGGGAGGAGATACGCAGTATTTT
>TRBV20-1|15|TRBJ2-1|TRBD2|many
CSAPRASGRLNEQFF
TGCAGTGCTCCCCGGGCTAGCGGGAGGTTGAATGAGCAGTTCTTC
>TRBV5-4|13|TRBJ2-7|NA|many
CASSLDRSYEQYF
TGTGCCAGCAGCTTAGACAGGTCCTACGAGCAGTACTTC
>TRBV20-1|14|TRBJ2-7|NA|many
CSARDLGQTYEQYF
TGCAGTGCTAGAGATCTCGGACAGACCTACGAGCAGTACTTC
>TRBV7-2|15|TRBJ2-7|TRBD2|many
CASSFGGRALDEQYF
TGTGCCAGCAGCTTCGGGGGGAGGGCCCTCGACGAGCAGTACTTC
>TRBV24-1|13|TRBJ2-5|NA|many
CATSAVYQETQYF
TGTGCCACCAGTGCTGTGTACCAAGAGACCCAGTACTTC
>TRBV30|10|TRBJ1-1|NA|NA
CAWSSGEAFF
TGTGCCTGGAGTTCGGGTGAAGCTTTCTTT
>TRBV13|14|TRBJ2-7|NA|many
CASSLGLSSYEQYF
TGTGCCAGCAGCTTGGGTCTGAGCTCCTACGAGCAGTACTTC
>TRBV29-1|13|TRBJ2-1|TRBD2|many
CSMRAGGTREQFF
TGCAGCATGAGGGCGGGAGGTACTAGGGAGCAGTTCTTC
>TRBV7-6|14|TRBJ2-1|NA|few
CASSLGRGDNEQFF
TGTGCCAGCAGCTTAGGCAGGGGGGACAATGAGCAGTTCTTC
>TRBV7-7|12|TRBJ2-1|TRBD1|many
CASFTPTGLKFF
TGTGCTAGTTTCACGCCGACAGGGTTGAAGTTCTTC
>TRBV9|13|TRBJ1-2|NA|many
CASSPDGSYGYTF
TGTGCCAGCAGCCCGGACGGGAGCTATGGCTACACCTTC
>TRBV2|15|TRBJ1-1|NA|few
CASSRGLGGNTEAFF
TGTGCCAGCAGTAGGGGTCTGGGCGGGAACACTGAAGCTTTCTTT
>TRBV5-1|14|TRBJ2-3|NA|many
CASSLYGQGDTQYF
TGCGCCAGCAGCTTATATGGGCAGGGAGATACGCAGTATTTT
>TRBV28|14|TRBJ2-1|TRBD1|few
CASEGASSYNEQFF
TGTGCCAGCGAGGGGGCGAGCTCCTACAATGAGCAGTTCTTC
>TRBV7-2|12|TRBJ2-7|NA|many
CASSRKVDEQYF
TGTGCCAGCTCGCGGAAGGTGGACGAGCAGTACTTC
>TRBV11-1|17|TRBJ2-7|NA|NA
CASSEPLSGPGYYEQYF
TGTGCCAGCAGCGAACCCCTTAGCGGACCAGGATACTACGAGCAGTACTTC
>TRBV15|12|TRBJ2-7|NA|many
CATSPTGYEQYF
TGTGCCACCAGCCCCACAGGGTACGAGCAGTACTTC
>TRBV4-2|16|TRBJ2-1|TRBD2|many
CASSRRRELSYNEQFF
TGTGCCAGCAGCCGAAGGCGGGAGCTCTCCTACAATGAGCAGTTCTTC
>TRBV18|15|TRBJ2-7|TRBD1|many
CASSPPGGSSYEQYF
TGTGCCAGCTCACCCCCAGGGGGAAGCTCCTACGAGCAGTACTTC
>TRBV4-3|16|TRBJ2-1|TRBD2|many
CASRRTGTRPYDEQFF
TGCGCCAGCAGACGGACCGGGACTAGACCCTACGATGAGCAGTTCTTC
>TRBV7-9|15|TRBJ2-7|NA|NA
CASSQSGRRSYEQYF
TGTGCCAGCAGTCAAAGCGGGCGCCGGTCCTACGAGCAGTACTTC
>TRBV25-1|16|TRBJ2-7|TRBD1|NA
CASSHSLGQGGDEQYF
TGTGCCAGCAGTCATAGCCTCGGACAGGGGGGCGACGAGCAGTACTTC
>TRBV29-1|15|TRBJ2-2|TRBD2|many
CSVELAGGFTGELFF
TGCAGCGTTGAACTAGCGGGAGGGTTCACCGGGGAGCTGTTTTTT
>TRBV4-3|14|TRBJ1-1|NA|many
CASSQTQGFTEAFF
TGCGCCAGCAGCCAGACTCAGGGTTTCACTGAAGCTTTCTTT
>TRBV4-3|15|TRBJ2-5|TRBD1|many
CASSQRDRGKETQYF
TGCGCCAGCAGCCAAAGGGACAGGGGGAAAGAGACCCAGTACTTC
>TRBV28|15|TRBJ2-1|TRBD2|NA
CASSPQGLDRGEQFF
TGTGCCAGCAGTCCTCAAGGACTAGATAGAGGTGAGCAGTTCTTC
>TRBV21-1|18|TRBJ2-3|NA|few
CASSKGGRTSGEGDTQYF
TGTGCCAGCAGCAAGGGGGGACGTACTAGCGGAGAGGGAGATACGCAGTATTTT
>TRBV21-1|19|TRBJ2-7|NA|NA
CASSKARASGRSPAYEQYF
TGTGCCAGCAGCAAAGCGCGGGCTAGCGGGAGGTCACCCGCCTACGAGCAGTACTTC
>TRBV7-9|12|TRBJ2-2|NA|many
CASLLNTGELFF
TGTGCCAGCCTTCTGAACACCGGGGAGCTGTTTTTT
>TRBV30|13|TRBJ2-2|TRBD2|NA
CARLAGNTGELFF
TGTGCCAGACTAGCGGGGAACACCGGGGAGCTGTTTTTT
>TRBV12-3/TRBV12-4|14|TRBJ2-2|TRBD2|many
CASNYGGSTGELFF
TGTGCCAGCAACTATGGCGGGAGCACCGGGGAGCTGTTTTTT
>TRBV25-1|13|TRBJ1-1|NA|few
CASSRSTNTEAFF
TGTGCCAGCAGTAGGTCAACGAACACTGAAGCTTTCTTT
>TRBV20-1|13|TRBJ2-7|NA|many
CSARVGRRGEQYF
TGCAGTGCTAGAGTGGGTAGGCGAGGCGAGCAGTACTTC
>TRBV6-4|15|TRBJ2-7|NA|many
CASSDLRFQTYEQYF
TGTGCCAGCAGTGACCTACGCTTCCAAACCTACGAGCAGTACTTC